This TCR beta chain comes out of a study of blood T cells in healthy people across ages. Findings and caveats of the study: Expanded clonotype shifts may have been confounded, as the donors had an unknown CMV status.

PCR was performed a second time for roughly 7 to 11 cycles using a sample-barcoded 5' primer and a J-beta primer mix. Each CDR3 protein gets one entry after TCRdb re-called the 5' RACE reads with MiXCR. The sample yields 750,000 or so distinct CDR3 sequences, 20% to 25% seen once. Notes on this clonotype: The antigen is unknown.

CDR3 length equals 13 residues. Germline loops: CDR1 SGHTA, CDR2 FQGTGA. This same sample was also taken into another study, of T cells of mothers and their children.

Sequencing was carried out using blood. The clonotype originates from a boy between 10 and 17 years old in good health. The rearrangement joins TRBV7-3 to TRBJ2-5, with 8 positions matching TRBD2. The J call may be incorrect, as the DNA end agrees better with TRBJ2-1. This CDR3 is CASSSSSGSEQFF. The CDR3, as DNA: TGTGCCAGCAGCTCGTCTAGCGGGTCGGAGCAGTTCTTC.